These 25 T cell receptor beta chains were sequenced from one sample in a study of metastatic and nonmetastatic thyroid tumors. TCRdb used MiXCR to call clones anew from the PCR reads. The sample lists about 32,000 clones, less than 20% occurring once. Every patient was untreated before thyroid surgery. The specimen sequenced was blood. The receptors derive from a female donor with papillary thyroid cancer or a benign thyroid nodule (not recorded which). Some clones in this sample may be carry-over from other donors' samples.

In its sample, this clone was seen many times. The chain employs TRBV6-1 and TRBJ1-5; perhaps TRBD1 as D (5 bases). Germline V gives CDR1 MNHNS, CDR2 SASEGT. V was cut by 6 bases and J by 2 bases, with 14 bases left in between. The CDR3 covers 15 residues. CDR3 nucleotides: TGTGCCAGCAGCCACGGGGGGGTTGGCAATCAGCCCCAGCATTTT. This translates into CASSHGGVGNQPQHF.

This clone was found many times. This CDR3 is CASSIQGAYGYTF. The DNA of the CDR3 is TGTGCCAGTAGTATACAGGGGGCCTATGGCTACACCTTC. The chain combines TRBV19 with TRBJ1-2, with 8 bases aligning to TRBD1. The CDR3 contains 13 residues. Germline trimming cut 2 bases from V and 4 bases from J; bases unmatched to any gene: 0. Germline-derived CDR1 and CDR2 are LNHDA and SQIVND (reference sequence).

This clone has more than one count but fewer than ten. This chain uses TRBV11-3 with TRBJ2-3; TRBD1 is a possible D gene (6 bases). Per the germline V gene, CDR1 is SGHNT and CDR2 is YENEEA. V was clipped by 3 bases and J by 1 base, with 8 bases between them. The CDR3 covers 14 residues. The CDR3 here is CASSFHRGTDTQYF. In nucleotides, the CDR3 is TGTGCCAGCAGCTTCCACAGGGGCACAGATACGCAGTATTTT. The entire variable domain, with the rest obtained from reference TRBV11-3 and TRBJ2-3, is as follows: EAGVVQSPRYKIIEKKQPVAFWCNPISGHNTLYWYLQNLGQGPELLIRYENEEAVDDSQLPKDRFSAERLKGVDSTLKIQPAELGDSAVYLCASSFHRGTDTQYFGPGTRLTVL.

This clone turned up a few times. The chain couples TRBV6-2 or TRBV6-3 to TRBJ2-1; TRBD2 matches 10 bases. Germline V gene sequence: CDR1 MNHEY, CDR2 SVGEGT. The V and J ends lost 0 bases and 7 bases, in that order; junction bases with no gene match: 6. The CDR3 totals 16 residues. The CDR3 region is CASSYSTASGRNEQFF. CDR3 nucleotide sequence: TGTGCCAGCAGTTACTCGACGGCTAGCGGGAGAAATGAGCAGTTCTTC.

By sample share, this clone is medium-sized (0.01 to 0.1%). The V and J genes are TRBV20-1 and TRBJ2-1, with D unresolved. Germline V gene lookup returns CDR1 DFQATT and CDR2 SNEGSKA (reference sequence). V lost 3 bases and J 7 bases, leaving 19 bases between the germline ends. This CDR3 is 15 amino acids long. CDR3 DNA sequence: TGCAGTGCTAGGAGTCAAATGGGCCTCGAGAATGAGCAGTTCTTC. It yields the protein CSARSQMGLENEQFF.

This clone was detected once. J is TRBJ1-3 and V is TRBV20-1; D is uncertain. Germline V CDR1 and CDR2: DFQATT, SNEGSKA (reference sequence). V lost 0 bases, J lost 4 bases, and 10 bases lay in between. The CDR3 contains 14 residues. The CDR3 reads CSARDSWEGNTIYF. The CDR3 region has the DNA TGCAGTGCTAGAGATTCGTGGGAGGGAAACACCATATATTTT.

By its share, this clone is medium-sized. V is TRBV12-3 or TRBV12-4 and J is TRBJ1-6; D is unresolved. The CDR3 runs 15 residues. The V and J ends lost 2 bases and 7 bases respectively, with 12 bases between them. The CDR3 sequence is CASSLRWTGNSPLHF. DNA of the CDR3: TGTGCCAGCAGTTTACGATGGACGGGGAATTCACCCCTCCACTTT.

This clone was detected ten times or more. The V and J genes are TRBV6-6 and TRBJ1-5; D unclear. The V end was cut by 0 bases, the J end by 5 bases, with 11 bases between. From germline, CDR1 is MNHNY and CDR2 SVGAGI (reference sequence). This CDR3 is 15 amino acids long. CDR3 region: CASSYSSTLDQPQHF. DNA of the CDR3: TGTGCCAGCAGTTACTCGAGTACACTTGATCAGCCCCAGCATTTT.

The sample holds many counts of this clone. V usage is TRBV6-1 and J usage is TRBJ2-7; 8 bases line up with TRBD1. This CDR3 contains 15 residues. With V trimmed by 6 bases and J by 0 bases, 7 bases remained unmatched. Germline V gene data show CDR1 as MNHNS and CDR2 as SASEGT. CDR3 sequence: CASRLAGQGSYEQYF. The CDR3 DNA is TGTGCCAGCAGACTAGCCGGACAGGGCTCCTACGAGCAGTACTTC.

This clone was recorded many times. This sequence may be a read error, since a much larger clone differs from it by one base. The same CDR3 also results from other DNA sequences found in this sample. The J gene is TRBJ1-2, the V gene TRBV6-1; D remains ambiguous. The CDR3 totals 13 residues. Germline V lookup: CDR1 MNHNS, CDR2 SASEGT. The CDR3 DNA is TGTGCCAGCAGTGAAGCGTTGGTCTATGGTTACACCTTC. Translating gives CASSEALVYGYTF.

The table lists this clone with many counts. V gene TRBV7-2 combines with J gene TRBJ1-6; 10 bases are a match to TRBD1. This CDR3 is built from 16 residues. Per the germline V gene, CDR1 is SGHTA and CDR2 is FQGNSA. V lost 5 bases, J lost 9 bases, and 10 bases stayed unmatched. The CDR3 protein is CASSARTGGRSSPLHF. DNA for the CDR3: TGTGCCAGCAGCGCAAGGACAGGGGGAAGGTCTTCACCCCTCCACTTT.

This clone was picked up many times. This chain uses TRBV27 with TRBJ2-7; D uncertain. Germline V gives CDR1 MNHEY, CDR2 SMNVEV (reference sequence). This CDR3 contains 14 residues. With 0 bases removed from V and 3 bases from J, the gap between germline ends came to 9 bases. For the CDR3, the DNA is TGTGCCAGCAGTTTATCCGGAGAAAGCTACGAGCAGTACTTC. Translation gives CASSLSGESYEQYF.

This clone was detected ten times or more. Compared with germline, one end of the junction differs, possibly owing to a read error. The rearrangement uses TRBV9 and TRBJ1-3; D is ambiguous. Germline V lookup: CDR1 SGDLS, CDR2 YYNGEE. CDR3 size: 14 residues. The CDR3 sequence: CASSVALTGNIIYF. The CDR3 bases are TGTGCCAGCAGCGTTGCATTGACTGGAAACATCATATATTTT. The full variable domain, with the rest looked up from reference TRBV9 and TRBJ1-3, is DSGVTQTPKHLITATGQRVTLRCSPRSGDLSVYWYQQSLDQGLQFLIQYYNGEERAKGNILERFSAQQFPDLHSELNLSSLELGDSALYFCASSVALTGNIIYFGEGSWLTVV.

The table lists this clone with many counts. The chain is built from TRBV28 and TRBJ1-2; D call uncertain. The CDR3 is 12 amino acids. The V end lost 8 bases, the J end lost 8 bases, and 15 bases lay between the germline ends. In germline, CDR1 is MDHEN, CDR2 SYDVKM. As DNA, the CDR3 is TGTGCCAGCTTGATGGGCAACCGAGGCTACACCTTC. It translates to CASLMGNRGYTF.

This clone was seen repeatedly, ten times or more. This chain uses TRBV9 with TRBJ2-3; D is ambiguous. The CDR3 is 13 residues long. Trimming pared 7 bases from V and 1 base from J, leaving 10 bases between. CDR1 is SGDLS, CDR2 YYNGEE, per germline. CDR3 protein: CASGYRGTDTQYF. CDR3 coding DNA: TGTGCCAGCGGGTATAGAGGCACAGATACGCAGTATTTT.

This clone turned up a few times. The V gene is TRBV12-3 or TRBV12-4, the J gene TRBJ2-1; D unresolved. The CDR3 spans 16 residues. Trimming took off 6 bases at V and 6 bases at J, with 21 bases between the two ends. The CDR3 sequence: CASSPIAGMLGNEQFF. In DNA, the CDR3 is TGTGCCAGCAGCCCTATTGCTGGGATGTTGGGCAATGAGCAGTTCTTC.

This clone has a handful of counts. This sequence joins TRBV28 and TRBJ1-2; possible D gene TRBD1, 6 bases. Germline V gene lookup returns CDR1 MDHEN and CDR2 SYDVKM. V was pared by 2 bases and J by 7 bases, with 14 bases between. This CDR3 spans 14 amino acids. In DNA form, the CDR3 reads TGTGCCAGCAGTTTACGAGGGGGGCGCGTTGGCTACACCTTC. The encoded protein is CASSLRGGRVGYTF.

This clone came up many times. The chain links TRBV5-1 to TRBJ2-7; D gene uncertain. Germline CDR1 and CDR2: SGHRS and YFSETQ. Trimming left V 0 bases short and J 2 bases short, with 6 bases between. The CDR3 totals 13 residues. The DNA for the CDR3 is TGCGCCAGCAGCTTGGGACCGACCTACGAGCAGTACTTC. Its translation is CASSLGPTYEQYF.

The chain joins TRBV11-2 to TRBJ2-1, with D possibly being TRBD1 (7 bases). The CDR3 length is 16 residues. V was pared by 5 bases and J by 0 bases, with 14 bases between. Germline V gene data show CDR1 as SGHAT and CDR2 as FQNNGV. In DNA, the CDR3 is TGTGCCAGCAGCCGACGCGGGGACAGCTCCTACAATGAGCAGTTCTTC. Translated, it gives CASSRRGDSSYNEQFF.

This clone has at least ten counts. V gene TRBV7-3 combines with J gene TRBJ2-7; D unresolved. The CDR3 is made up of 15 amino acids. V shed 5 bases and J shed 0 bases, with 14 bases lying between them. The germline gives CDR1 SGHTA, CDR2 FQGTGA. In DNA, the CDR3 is TGTGCCAGCAGCCCAATGGCTAGTCCCTCCTACGAGCAGTACTTC. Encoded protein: CASSPMASPSYEQYF.

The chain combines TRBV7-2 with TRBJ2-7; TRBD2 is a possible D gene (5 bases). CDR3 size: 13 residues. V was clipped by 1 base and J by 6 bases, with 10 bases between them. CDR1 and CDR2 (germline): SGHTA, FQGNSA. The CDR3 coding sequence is TGTGCCAGCAGCTTAGAGAGGCGGGCCGAGCAGTACTTC. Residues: CASSLERRAEQYF.

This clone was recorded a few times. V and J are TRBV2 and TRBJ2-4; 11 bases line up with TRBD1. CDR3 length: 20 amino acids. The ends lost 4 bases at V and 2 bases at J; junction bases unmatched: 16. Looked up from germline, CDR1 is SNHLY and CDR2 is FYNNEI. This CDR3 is CASSVGGTGGFLGTKNIQYF. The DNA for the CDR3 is TGTGCCAGCAGTGTCGGCGGGACAGGGGGTTTTCTCGGGACCAAAAACATTCAGTACTTC.

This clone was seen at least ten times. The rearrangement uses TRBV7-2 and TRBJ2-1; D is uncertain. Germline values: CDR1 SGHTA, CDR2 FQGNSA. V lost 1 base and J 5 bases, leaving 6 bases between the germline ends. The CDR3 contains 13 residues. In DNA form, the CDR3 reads TGTGCCAGCAGCTTAGATGGTAACAATGAGCAGTTCTTC. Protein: CASSLDGNNEQFF. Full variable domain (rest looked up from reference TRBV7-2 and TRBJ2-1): GAGVSQSPSNKVTEKGKDVELRCDPISGHTALYWYRQSLGQGLEFLIYFQGNSAPDKSGLPSDRFSAERTGGSVSTLTIQRTQQEDSAVYLCASSLDGNNEQFFGPGTRLTVL.

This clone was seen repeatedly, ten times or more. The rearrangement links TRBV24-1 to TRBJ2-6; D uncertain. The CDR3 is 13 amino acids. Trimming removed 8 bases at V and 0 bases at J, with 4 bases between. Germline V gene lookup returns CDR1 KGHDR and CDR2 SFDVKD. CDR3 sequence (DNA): TGTGCCACCATGGCCTCTGGGGCCAACGTCCTGACTTTC. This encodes CATMASGANVLTF.

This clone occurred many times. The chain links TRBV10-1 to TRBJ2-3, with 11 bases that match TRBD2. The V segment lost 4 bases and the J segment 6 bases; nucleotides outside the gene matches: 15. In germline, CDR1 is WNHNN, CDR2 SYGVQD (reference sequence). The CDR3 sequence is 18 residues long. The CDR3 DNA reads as TGCGCCAGCAGTGCCTTTCCGGGACTAGCGGCCCGCGAGGATACGCAGTATTTT. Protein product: CASSAFPGLAAREDTQYF.